This T cell receptor beta chain was identified during a study of graft-versus-host responses after intestinal transplantation. Study results and limitations: Association was observed between peak circulating GvH clone levels and early post-transplant HvG declines.

Some clones are missing from TCRdb's copy, which holds only in-frame ones; the method was immunoSEQ multiplex PCR. The sample holds approximately 18,000 clones, approximately 39% seen once. This TCR was sampled from a human patient who was an organ donor for intestinal transplantation. Sequencing used alloreactive CD4+ T cells from a mixed lymphocyte reaction culture, obtained before transplantation. Subset described: CFSE-low proliferating T cells sorted from approximately 6-day pre-transplant mixed lymphocyte reaction (GvH or HvG direction).

The CDR3 here is CASSVLGGELAKNIQYF. DNA for the CDR3: TGTGCCAGCAGCGTTTTGGGCGGGGAATTAGCCAAAAACATTCAGTACTTC. The chain has TRBV9 and TRBJ2-4; possibly TRBD2 for D (6 bases). V dropped 2 bases and J dropped 0 bases, with 15 bases sitting between them. CDR1 and CDR2 (germline): SGDLS, YYNGEE. CDR3 length: 17 amino acids.